A selection of T cell receptor beta chains follows, all from one sample in a study of shared T cell receptors in the human thymus. TCRdb's table, derived via immunoSEQ multiplex PCR, lists solely in-frame clones and lacks some. The repertoire has 700,000 or so clones, around 85% of them found once; the top ten carry roughly 0.01%. This sample was also put to use in a study of human thymus T cells.

Sequences were obtained from thymocytes. These receptors were taken from a girl under three years old with a congenital heart defect. The CDR3 runs from the conserved cysteine through the conserved F or W. Fields, in order: J gene, clone size, V gene, D gene, CDR3 DNA, CDR3 protein. D genes are given only for firm matches. Expanded clones are given a class, and other clones once, few, many or no size at all.

j_gene: TRBJ2-3
abundance: few
v_gene: TRBV14
d_gene: -
CDR3nt: TGTGCCAGCAGCCCCGCGGAGGGGAATTTAGTCACAGATACGCAGTATTTT
CDR3aa: CASSPAEGNLVTDTQYF

j_gene: TRBJ1-1
abundance: -
v_gene: TRBV28
d_gene: -
CDR3nt: TGTGCCAGCACCCCCGAGGCCACTGAAGCTTTCTTT
CDR3aa: CASTPEATEAFF

j_gene: TRBJ2-3
abundance: -
v_gene: TRBV9
d_gene: TRBD2
CDR3nt: TGTGCCAGCAGCGTATTAACTAGCGGGAGGACCGATACGCAGTATTTT
CDR3aa: CASSVLTSGRTDTQYF

j_gene: TRBJ1-1
abundance: -
v_gene: TRBV7-3
d_gene: -
CDR3nt: TGTGCCAGCAGCTTAGGGCGTCGGGGGGCGGCGAACACTGAAGCTTTCTTT
CDR3aa: CASSLGRRGAANTEAFF

j_gene: TRBJ1-6
abundance: -
v_gene: TRBV5-6
d_gene: TRBD1
CDR3nt: TGTGCCAGCAGCATGGGACAGGGGGCTTCACCCCTCCACTTT
CDR3aa: CASSMGQGASPLHF

j_gene: TRBJ1-5
abundance: -
v_gene: TRBV2
d_gene: -
CDR3nt: TGTGCCAGCAGCTTGAGGGGGAACAAGCCCCAGCATTTT
CDR3aa: CASSLRGNKPQHF

j_gene: TRBJ2-4
abundance: once
v_gene: TRBV15
d_gene: TRBD2
CDR3nt: TGTGCCACCAGCTGCCCGACTGGGGGGGGAAACATTCAGTACTTC
CDR3aa: CATSCPTGGGNIQYF

j_gene: TRBJ1-1
abundance: -
v_gene: TRBV5-1
d_gene: -
CDR3nt: TGCGCCAGCAGCTCGGACAGTCTGTACACTGAAGCTTTCTTT
CDR3aa: CASSSDSLYTEAFF

j_gene: TRBJ1-1
abundance: -
v_gene: TRBV9
d_gene: TRBD1
CDR3nt: TGTGCCAGCAGCGTAGAAGTCCGACAGGGGGGATGTTCTAGAAACACTGAAGCTTTCTTT
CDR3aa: CASSVEVRQGGCSRNTEAFF

j_gene: TRBJ2-1
abundance: -
v_gene: TRBV7-2
d_gene: TRBD2
CDR3nt: TGTGCCAGCAGCTTAGGTCAGGCGGCGGGGGGGAGATACAATGAGCAGTTCTTC
CDR3aa: CASSLGQAAGGRYNEQFF

j_gene: TRBJ1-2
abundance: -
v_gene: TRBV29-1
d_gene: -
CDR3nt: TGCAGCGTCGCAGGATACTATGGCTACACCTTC
CDR3aa: CSVAGYYGYTF

j_gene: TRBJ1-2
abundance: few
v_gene: TRBV5-4
d_gene: -
CDR3nt: TGTGCCAGCAGCTTGACAGCTAACTATGGCTACACCTTC
CDR3aa: CASSLTANYGYTF

j_gene: TRBJ2-2
abundance: -
v_gene: TRBV6-4
d_gene: -
CDR3nt: TGTGCCAGCAGCCGAGCGGGCACCGGGGAGCTGTTTTTT
CDR3aa: CASSRAGTGELFF

j_gene: TRBJ2-7
abundance: -
v_gene: TRBV2
d_gene: TRBD1
CDR3nt: TGTGCCAGCAACAACGTCAGGGGGTGGATCTACGAGCAGTACTTC
CDR3aa: CASNNVRGWIYEQYF

j_gene: TRBJ2-7
abundance: -
v_gene: TRBV5-8
d_gene: -
CDR3nt: TGTGCCAGCAGCACACTTGTAGCCCACGAGCAGTACTTC
CDR3aa: CASSTLVAHEQYF

j_gene: TRBJ1-6
abundance: -
v_gene: TRBV5-4
d_gene: -
CDR3nt: TGTGCCAGCAGCTTGGCCCCTATTAATCCCCTCCACTTT
CDR3aa: CASSLAPINPLHF

j_gene: TRBJ1-2
abundance: few
v_gene: TRBV5-4
d_gene: TRBD1
CDR3nt: TGTGCCAGCAGCTTGGCCCTCCCGGCAGGGGGCAACTATGGCTACACCTTC
CDR3aa: CASSLALPAGGNYGYTF

j_gene: TRBJ1-2
abundance: -
v_gene: TRBV28
d_gene: -
CDR3nt: TGTGCCAGCAACAAAAGGTCAGGGAACATCTATGGCTACACCTTC
CDR3aa: CASNKRSGNIYGYTF

j_gene: TRBJ1-4
abundance: -
v_gene: TRBV14
d_gene: -
CDR3nt: TGTGCCAGCAGCCAAACTCGACAGGAGCCTTATGAAAAACTGTTTTTT
CDR3aa: CASSQTRQEPYEKLFF

j_gene: TRBJ2-3
abundance: -
v_gene: TRBV5-5
d_gene: TRBD2
CDR3nt: TGTGCCAGCAGCTTGGAGACTAGCGGGGGTCAAGATACGCAGTATTTT
CDR3aa: CASSLETSGGQDTQYF

j_gene: TRBJ1-2
abundance: once
v_gene: TRBV4-1
d_gene: TRBD1
CDR3nt: TGCGCCAGCAGCCAAGATGGGACAGGGATTGATGGCTACACCTTC
CDR3aa: CASSQDGTGIDGYTF

j_gene: TRBJ2-7
abundance: -
v_gene: TRBV27
d_gene: TRBD1
CDR3nt: TGTGCCAGCAGTCCCTTGGACAGGGTTTACTCCTACGAGCAGTACTTC
CDR3aa: CASSPLDRVYSYEQYF

j_gene: TRBJ1-2
abundance: few
v_gene: TRBV19
d_gene: TRBD1
CDR3nt: TGTGCCAGTAATCCTGAAAGTTGGGGACAGGGGATATCGAACTATGGCTACACCTTC
CDR3aa: CASNPESWGQGISNYGYTF

j_gene: TRBJ2-7
abundance: -
v_gene: TRBV30
d_gene: TRBD1
CDR3nt: TGTGCATTCCACGACAGGGCCCCGAACTACGAGCAGTACTTC
CDR3aa: CAFHDRAPNYEQYF

j_gene: TRBJ2-3
abundance: -
v_gene: TRBV14
d_gene: TRBD2
CDR3nt: TGTGCCAGCAACGGAGGGACTAGCGGGGGCCCGGGCACAGATACGCAGTATTTT
CDR3aa: CASNGGTSGGPGTDTQYF

j_gene: TRBJ2-7
abundance: -
v_gene: TRBV11-2
d_gene: -
CDR3nt: TGTGCCAGCAGCTTAGCCTTTAAGCCCGAGCAGTACTTC
CDR3aa: CASSLAFKPEQYF

j_gene: TRBJ2-4
abundance: -
v_gene: TRBV5-6
d_gene: TRBD1
CDR3nt: TGTGCCAGCAGCTTGGGAAAAACCGGGACAGCTCTAGCCAAAAACATTCAGTACTTC
CDR3aa: CASSLGKTGTALAKNIQYF

j_gene: TRBJ2-7
abundance: -
v_gene: TRBV25-1
d_gene: -
CDR3nt: TGTGCCAGCAGTGATACAGGTTACGATGAGCAGTACTTC
CDR3aa: CASSDTGYDEQYF

j_gene: TRBJ1-2
abundance: -
v_gene: TRBV5-4
d_gene: -
CDR3nt: TGTGCCAGCAGCTTGGCTGCCGGTAGCCGACGAGGGCCTAATAACTATGGCTACACCTTC
CDR3aa: CASSLAAGSRRGPNNYGYTF

j_gene: TRBJ2-7
abundance: -
v_gene: TRBV28
d_gene: -
CDR3nt: TGTGCCAGCAGTTTACGGGAATCGGCCTACGAGCAGTACTTC
CDR3aa: CASSLRESAYEQYF

j_gene: TRBJ1-4
abundance: -
v_gene: TRBV25-1
d_gene: -
CDR3nt: TGTGCCAGCAGACAGGGATTAGCTGAAAAACTGTTTTTT
CDR3aa: CASRQGLAEKLFF

j_gene: TRBJ2-1
abundance: -
v_gene: TRBV2
d_gene: -
CDR3nt: TGTGCCACCAAACGGGTGGGGTTCTTC
CDR3aa: CATKRVGFF

j_gene: TRBJ2-3
abundance: once
v_gene: TRBV4-3
d_gene: TRBD1
CDR3nt: TGCGCCAGCAGCCAAGATCCGTGGGACAGGGACACAGATACGCAGTATTTT
CDR3aa: CASSQDPWDRDTDTQYF